This TCR beta chain was recovered during a study of technical replicates of blood from several donors. Assay: immunoSEQ multiplex PCR; the TCRdb copy retains only in-frame clones and omits some. This table has 80,000 or so clones, approximately 96% appearing once. The CDR3 loop spans 14 amino acids. V lost 5 bases to trimming and J lost 4 bases, with 14 bases between them. From germline, CDR1 is SSHAT and CDR2 FNYEAQ (reference sequence). This clonotype was obtained from a human donor in good health. Sequencing was carried out using T cells isolated from PBMCs. This chain uses TRBV7-7 with TRBJ1-2; D possibly corresponds to TRBD1 (6 bases). Here the CDR3 DNA reads TGTGCCAGCAGCCCCCGGGACACCCTCTATGGCTACACCTTC. This sequence encodes CASSPRDTLYGYTF.